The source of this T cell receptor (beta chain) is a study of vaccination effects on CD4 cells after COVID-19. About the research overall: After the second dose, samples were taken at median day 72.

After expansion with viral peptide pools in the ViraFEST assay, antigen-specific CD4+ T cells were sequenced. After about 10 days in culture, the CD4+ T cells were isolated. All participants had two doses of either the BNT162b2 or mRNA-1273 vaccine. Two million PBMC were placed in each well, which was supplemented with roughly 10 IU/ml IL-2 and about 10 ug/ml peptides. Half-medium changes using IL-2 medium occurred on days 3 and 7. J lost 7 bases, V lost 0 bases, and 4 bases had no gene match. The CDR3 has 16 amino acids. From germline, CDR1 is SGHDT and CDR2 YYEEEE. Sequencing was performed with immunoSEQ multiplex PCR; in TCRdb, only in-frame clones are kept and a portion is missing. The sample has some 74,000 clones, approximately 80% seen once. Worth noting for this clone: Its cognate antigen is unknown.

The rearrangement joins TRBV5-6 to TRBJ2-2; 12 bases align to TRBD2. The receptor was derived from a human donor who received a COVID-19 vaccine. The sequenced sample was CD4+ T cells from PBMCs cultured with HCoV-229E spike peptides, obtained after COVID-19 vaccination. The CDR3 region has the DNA TGTGCCAGCAGCTTGGGACTAGCGGGGGCGGACGGGGAGCTGTTTTTT. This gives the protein CASSLGLAGADGELFF.